Listed here are 29 T cell receptor beta chains from one sample, sequenced in a study of response to subunit inactivated influenza vaccine. TCRdb fed the RT-PCR reads into MiXCR, producing one record per CDR3 protein. The table includes some 570,000 distinct CDR3 sequences, 11% detected once. These data also formed part of another study, on T cells expressing NK-cell markers. That paper notes: cDNA encoding TCR beta was synthesized via 5'RACE template switching incorporating UMIs.

The sample in question was PBMCs from blood, obtained on the day of vaccination. These receptors all come from a man aged 45-65 years who received an inactivated influenza vaccine.

At least ten counts were recorded for this clonotype. The chain couples TRBV28 to TRBJ2-3, with 9 nucleotides matching TRBD2. This CDR3 has 15 residues. Looked up from germline, CDR1 is MDHEN and CDR2 is SYDVKM. V was pared by 3 bases and J by 4 bases, with 5 bases of the junction left unmatched. In DNA form, the CDR3 reads TGTGCCAGCAGTTTGTTGCGGGGGGGCTCAGATACGCAGTATTTT. Protein product: CASSLLRGGSDTQYF.

This rearrangement joins TRBV24-1 to TRBJ2-3, with 9 positions matching TRBD2. With 4 bases clipped from V and 2 bases from J, the junction kept 3 bases outside the gene matches. The CDR3 has 15 residues. Germline V gene data show CDR1 as KGHDR and CDR2 as SFDVKD. CDR3 loop: CATSDPGLATDTQYF. CDR3 nucleotides: TGTGCCACCAGTGACCCGGGACTAGCCACAGATACGCAGTATTTT.

The chain couples TRBV28 to TRBJ2-7; 8 nucleotides align to TRBD2. The germline V gene has CDR1 MDHEN and CDR2 SYDVKM. V dropped 6 bases and J dropped 2; count of bases not matched to a gene: 6. CDR3 length: 14 residues. CDR3 coding DNA: TGTGCCAGCAGAAGACGGGAGGGGACCTACGAGCAGTACTTC. Amino acid sequence: CASRRREGTYEQYF.

This clonotype was found many times. The chain uses TRBV5-1 and TRBJ1-2; D gene uncertain. V lost 3 bases to trimming and J lost 3 bases, with 9 bases between them. Germline assignment: CDR1 SGHRS and CDR2 YFSETQ. The CDR3 is 13 residues long. The CDR3 DNA reads as TGCGCCAGCAGCTCAGGTCTTGACTATGGCTACACCTTC. This gives the protein CASSSGLDYGYTF. Full variable domain (remainder filled in from reference TRBV5-1 and TRBJ1-2): KAGVTQTPRYLIKTRGQQVTLSCSPISGHRSVSWYQQTPGQGLQFLFEYFSETQRNKGNFPGRFSGRQFSNSRSEMNVSTLELGDSALYLCASSSGLDYGYTFGSGTRLTVV.

The chain combines TRBV20-1 with TRBJ1-6, with D perhaps TRBD1 (5 bases). Germline V gives CDR1 DFQATT, CDR2 SNEGSKA (reference sequence). V was trimmed by 2 bases and J by 8 bases, leaving 7 bases between them. There are 12 residues in the CDR3. The CDR3 region has the DNA TGCAGTGCTAGACAGGGTCATTCACCCCTCCACTTT. It codes for CSARQGHSPLHF.

The rearrangement uses TRBV5-1 and TRBJ2-5; 8 bases are shared with TRBD2. The V gene end was trimmed by 6 bases and the J gene end by 2 bases; junction bases not matched to a gene: 9. Germline CDR1 and CDR2: SGHRS and YFSETQ. The CDR3 is made up of 15 amino acids. The CDR3 sequence is CASKLTGGGQETQYF. For the CDR3, the DNA is TGCGCCAGCAAGTTGACGGGAGGGGGGCAAGAGACCCAGTACTTC.

This clonotype was detected only a few times. A junction boundary mismatches the germline segment, possibly from a read error. The rearrangement uses TRBV7-2 and TRBJ1-2; no reliable D call. Germline CDR1 reads SGHTA; CDR2 reads FQGNSA. The CDR3 runs 14 residues. Here the CDR3 DNA reads TGTGCCAGCAGCGTACGGGAAGTCAGCCCGCAAGCCTTCTTC. Residues: CASSVREVSPQAFF.

This clonotype has more than one count but fewer than ten. This sequence joins TRBV2 and TRBJ2-4; D perhaps matches TRBD2 (6 bases). Germline lookup yields CDR1 SNHLY and CDR2 FYNNEI. Trimming stripped 6 bases from V and 7 bases from J, with 16 bases between. This CDR3 has 14 amino acids. The CDR3 nucleotides read TGTGCCAGCAGATTCCGGGACTCCTCGAACATTCAGTACTTC. Translation gives CASRFRDSSNIQYF.

The rearrangement uses TRBV6-1 and TRBJ2-7; no reliable D call. Germline CDR1 is MNHNS and CDR2 is SASEGT. Trimming shortened V by 5 bases and J by 2 bases, and 10 bases separated the two germline ends. The CDR3 has 13 residues. The CDR3 DNA reads as TGTGCCAGCAGTCCGATTATTACCTACGAGCAGTACTTC. Translated, it gives CASSPIITYEQYF.

This clonotype has just a few counts. The rearrangement uses TRBV11-2 and TRBJ2-7; 14 bases agree with TRBD2. Germline V lookup: CDR1 SGHAT, CDR2 FQNNGV. This CDR3 is 16 amino acids long. After removal of 3 bases from V and 3 bases from J, the junction contained 4 bases not matched to a gene. CDR3 sequence reads: CASSLGTSGGIYEQYF. The CDR3 DNA reads as TGTGCCAGCAGCTTGGGGACTAGCGGGGGAATCTACGAGCAGTACTTC. Using reference TRBV11-2 and TRBJ2-7 for the parts outside the CDR3, the full variable domain is EAGVAQSPRYKIIEKRQSVAFWCNPISGHATLYWYQQILGQGPKLLIQFQNNGVVDDSQLPKDRFSAERLKGVDSTLKIQPAKLEDSAVYLCASSLGTSGGIYEQYFGPGTRLTVT.

This clonotype occurred once. The rearrangement joins TRBV28 to TRBJ2-1, with 8 bases aligning to TRBD2. The trim removed 2 bases at V and 8 bases at J, leaving 14 bases unmatched. The CDR3 has 17 amino acids. Germline V gene lookup returns CDR1 MDHEN and CDR2 SYDVKM. The CDR3 spells CASSLGGSGVPTYEQFF. In DNA form, the CDR3 reads TGTGCCAGCAGTTTAGGGGGTAGCGGGGTTCCGACATATGAGCAGTTCTTC. The variable domain in full, with the rest retrieved from reference TRBV28 and TRBJ2-1, is DVKVTQSSRYLVKRTGEKVFLECVQDMDHENMFWYRQDPGLGLRLIYFSYDVKMKEKGDIPEGYSVSREKKERFSLILESASTNQTSMYLCASSLGGSGVPTYEQFFGPGTRLTVL.

In this sample, this clonotype turned up many times. V gene TRBV20-1 combines with J gene TRBJ2-7, with TRBD2 matching 12 bases. Germline V gene data show CDR1 as DFQATT and CDR2 as SNEGSKA (reference sequence). Germline trimming cut 6 bases from V and 2 bases from J; bases unmatched to any gene: 2. This CDR3 has 13 residues. The CDR3 DNA follows: TGCAGTGCCCGGACTAGCGGGACCTACGAGCAGTACTTC. Translating it yields CSARTSGTYEQYF.

This clonotype was counted a few times. The CDR3 DNA follows: TGTGCCAGCAGCTTATCGGACAGGGGGCTAACAGATACGCAGTATTTT. It specifies CASSLSDRGLTDTQYF. The chain employs TRBV7-9 and TRBJ2-3; 11 bases line up with TRBD1. V was clipped by 2 bases and J by 3 bases; unmatched bases: 4. The CDR3 runs 16 residues. Germline V gene data show CDR1 as SEHNR and CDR2 as FQNEAQ (reference sequence). Together with reference TRBV7-9 and TRBJ2-3, the CDR3 gives the full variable domain: DTGVSQNPRHKITKRGQNVTFRCDPISEHNRLYWYRQTLGQGPEFLTYFQNEAQLEKSRLLSDRFSAERPKGSFSTLEIQRTEQGDSAMYLCASSLSDRGLTDTQYFGPGTRLTVL.

This rearrangement joins TRBV28 to TRBJ2-2; the match to TRBD1 covers 7 bases. CDR3 size: 16 residues. V was pared by 6 bases and J by 2 bases, with 9 bases of the junction left unmatched. Looked up from germline, CDR1 is MDHEN and CDR2 is SYDVKM. The CDR3 spells CASSYHRGQNTGELFF. Written as DNA, the CDR3 is TGTGCCAGCAGCTACCACAGGGGCCAAAACACCGGGGAGCTGTTTTTT.

This chain uses TRBV11-1 with TRBJ2-7; D gene unclear. The V and J ends lost 5 bases and 3 bases respectively, with 11 bases between them. The CDR3 consists of 13 residues. CDR1 and CDR2 from the germline V gene are SGHAT and FQDESV (reference sequence). CDR3 in amino acids: CASSKRTFYEQYF. In DNA, the CDR3 is TGTGCCAGCAGCAAACGTACATTCTACGAGCAGTACTTC.

The chain has TRBV11-2 and TRBJ2-3, with 8 bases lining up with TRBD1. This CDR3 comprises 18 residues. The germline V gene has CDR1 SGHAT and CDR2 FQNNGV. The trim removed 3 bases at V and 1 base at J, leaving 12 bases unmatched. The CDR3 sequence is CASSFRPSQGVRTDTQYF. CDR3 bases: TGTGCCAGCAGCTTTAGGCCTTCACAGGGGGTTCGCACAGATACGCAGTATTTT.

The V and J genes are TRBV7-8 and TRBJ2-3; D is uncertain. The CDR3 contains 14 residues. Trimming cost V 1 base and J 3 bases, with 8 bases left between them. Germline V gives CDR1 SGHVS, CDR2 FQNEAQ. CDR3 region: CASSLGGWTDTQYF. The CDR3 nucleotides read TGTGCCAGCAGCTTAGGGGGATGGACAGATACGCAGTATTTT.

V is TRBV28 and J is TRBJ1-2; D is perhaps TRBD1 (5 bases). This CDR3 is 13 amino acids long. Looked up from germline, CDR1 is MDHEN and CDR2 is SYDVKM. Trimming took off 8 bases at V and 10 bases at J, with 20 bases between the two ends. The CDR3 region is CASFHSRGYTYTF. The DNA of the CDR3 is TGTGCCAGCTTCCATTCCCGGGGCTATACCTACACCTTC.

The rearrangement joins TRBV20-1 to TRBJ2-1, with 13 bases lining up with TRBD2. Germline loops: CDR1 DFQATT, CDR2 SNEGSKA (reference sequence). Trimming at V came to 2 bases and at J to 6 bases, leaving 4 bases not matched to a gene. The CDR3 spans 15 residues. CDR3 in amino acids: CSARLGTSGINEQFF. The CDR3 region has the DNA TGCAGTGCTAGACTCGGGACTAGCGGGATCAATGAGCAGTTCTTC.

This clonotype has more than one count but fewer than ten. This sequence joins TRBV7-2 and TRBJ2-2; D perhaps matches TRBD1 (5 bases). V lost 6 bases and J 7 bases, leaving 9 bases between the germline ends. Germline-derived CDR1 and CDR2 are SGHTA and FQGNSA. CDR3 length equals 12 residues. CDR3 amino acids: CASSSRGGELFF. DNA for the CDR3: TGTGCCAGCAGTTCTAGGGGCGGGGAGCTGTTTTTT.

This clonotype has more than one count but fewer than ten. This chain connects TRBV5-1 to TRBJ2-2; D unclear. Germline CDR1 SGHRS, CDR2 YFSETQ. V shed 0 bases and J shed 6 bases, with 9 bases lying between them. The CDR3 covers 14 residues. In nucleotides, the CDR3 is TGCGCCAGCAGCTTGGGCGGAAATTCCGGGGAGCTGTTTTTT. This encodes CASSLGGNSGELFF.

The chain joins TRBV20-1 to TRBJ2-3, with D maybe TRBD1 (6 bases). The V gene lost 5 bases and the J gene lost 4 bases, with 16 bases spanning the gap. Looked up from germline, CDR1 is DFQATT and CDR2 is SNEGSKA (reference sequence). This CDR3 spans 14 amino acids. CDR3 bases: TGCAGTGCTTGGGACATACTTCGGTCAGATACGCAGTATTTT. Encoded protein: CSAWDILRSDTQYF.

This clonotype has a count of ten or more. The chain links TRBV20-1 to TRBJ2-5, with 8 nucleotides matching TRBD2. The CDR3 contains 14 residues. Looked up from germline, CDR1 is DFQATT and CDR2 is SNEGSKA (reference sequence). V gave up 0 bases and J gave up 7 bases; unmatched junction bases: 7. Written as DNA, the CDR3 is TGCAGTGCTAGAGAGGGTAGCGGGAAGGTGACCCAGTACTTC. It encodes CSAREGSGKVTQYF.

This clonotype came up a few times. The J gene is TRBJ2-2, the V gene TRBV9; D call uncertain. The V end lost 2 bases, the J end lost 3 bases, and 14 bases lay between the germline ends. There are 16 residues in the CDR3. Germline V gene data show CDR1 as SGDLS and CDR2 as YYNGEE. The CDR3 loop reads CASSVGLADYTGELFF. The CDR3, as DNA: TGTGCCAGCAGCGTGGGGTTAGCAGATTACACCGGGGAGCTGTTTTTT.

The rearrangement uses TRBV25-1 and TRBJ2-5; D uncertain. The V gene lost 5 bases and the J gene lost 5 bases, with 12 bases spanning the gap. Germline V gene data show CDR1 as MGHDK and CDR2 as SYGVNS. CDR3 length: 13 amino acids. CDR3 in amino acids: CASSPVVWETQYF. The CDR3 region has the DNA TGTGCCAGCAGTCCAGTAGTTTGGGAGACCCAGTACTTC.

The sample holds many counts of this clonotype. The genes are TRBV12-3 or TRBV12-4 and TRBJ2-1; 8 positions agree with TRBD1. The CDR3 is 13 residues long. V trimming: 6 bases; J trimming: 12 bases; junction bases outside the gene matches: 10. The CDR3: CASSRNQGAGQFF. The CDR3 DNA reads TGTGCCAGCAGCCGAAACCAGGGGGCGGGGCAGTTCTTC.

The chain carries TRBV7-9 and TRBJ1-2, with D possibly matching TRBD1 (6 bases). This CDR3 has 13 amino acids. V was clipped by 5 bases and J by 6 bases, with 13 bases between them. CDR1 and CDR2 (germline): SEHNR, FQNEAQ (reference sequence). The DNA of the CDR3 is TGTGCCAGCAGCCCAGGACAGCTCGATGGCTACACCTTC. Its translation is CASSPGQLDGYTF.

This clonotype was detected many times. J is TRBJ2-1 and V is TRBV7-9; TRBD2 matches 8 bases. The germline V gene encodes CDR1 SEHNR and CDR2 FQNEAQ (reference sequence). This CDR3 has 16 residues. Trimming at V came to 5 bases and at J to 8 bases, leaving 14 bases not matched to a gene. The CDR3 bases are TGTGCCAGCAGCGTCCTTCCGACTAGCGATGGGCATGAGCAGTTCTTC. Protein product: CASSVLPTSDGHEQFF.

The chain couples TRBV6-5 to TRBJ1-2; D uncertain. This CDR3 contains 14 residues. Germline V gene lookup returns CDR1 MNHEY and CDR2 SVGAGI. Trimming cost V 0 bases and J 2 bases, with 7 bases left between them. CDR3 DNA: TGTGCCAGCAGTTACTCATGGTACAACTATGGCTACACCTTC. It encodes CASSYSWYNYGYTF.